This is a list of T cell receptor beta chains from one sample in a study of cytomegalovirus exposure and HLA in healthy donors. TCRdb's copy holds only in-frame clones and misses some; the assay was immunoSEQ multiplex PCR. Of 150,000 to 180,000 clones in the sample, around 82% were seen once. Input material: PBMCs. These receptors were taken from a woman aged 40 to 50 in good health and CMV-seropositive. The CDR3 runs from the conserved cysteine through the conserved F or W. D genes are given only for firm matches. Size is omitted from some rows. Given values are once, few, many or a class for expanded clones.

V	D	J	size	DNA	CDR3
TRBV7-9	NA	TRBJ1-1	NA	TGTGCCAGCAGCTTACGTCCGAACACTGAAGCTTTCTTT	CASSLRPNTEAFF
TRBV5-1	TRBD2	TRBJ2-1	NA	TGCGCCAGCAGCTTGACTAGCGGGAGATATGAGCAGTTCTTC	CASSLTSGRYEQFF
TRBV5-1	TRBD1	TRBJ2-4	few	TGCGCCAGCAGCTCCGGGACAGTCGAAAACATTCAGTACTTC	CASSSGTVENIQYF
TRBV28	NA	TRBJ2-7	NA	TGTGCCAGCAGCCTACAGGGCTCCTACGAGCAGTACTTC	CASSLQGSYEQYF
TRBV7-3	NA	TRBJ1-1	NA	TGTGCCAGCAGCCAAGACTCGGGCACTGAAGCTTTCTTT	CASSQDSGTEAFF
TRBV4-1	NA	TRBJ2-7	NA	TGCGCCAGCAGCCAAGTCTTCTCCGGGAGCTCCTACGAGCAGTACTTC	CASSQVFSGSSYEQYF
TRBV18	NA	TRBJ1-1	NA	TGTGCCAGCTCACCAAGGGGTAACAGGGCCACTGAAGCTTTCTTT	CASSPRGNRATEAFF
TRBV5-1	TRBD2	TRBJ2-3	NA	TGCGCCAGCAGATCCGGGACTAGCGGGAGCACAGATACGCAGTATTTT	CASRSGTSGSTDTQYF
TRBV29-1	NA	TRBJ2-7	NA	TGCAGCGTTGCATTAGCTGACGAGCAGTACTTC	CSVALADEQYF
TRBV5-4	NA	TRBJ1-1	NA	TGTGCCAGCAGCTTGCGGGGGGCTGGCACTGAAGCTTTCTTT	CASSLRGAGTEAFF
TRBV27	NA	TRBJ2-3	NA	TGTGCCAGCGTAGACAGATACACAGATACGCAGTATTTT	CASVDRYTDTQYF
TRBV2	NA	TRBJ2-5	NA	TGTGCCAGCAGCAAAGGGCAGGGGTTAGAGACCCAGTACTTC	CASSKGQGLETQYF
TRBV30	NA	TRBJ2-2	NA	TGTGCCTGGAGTACCGCACGGAACAGGGCGTTCGGGGAGCTGTTTTTT	CAWSTARNRAFGELFF
TRBV20-1	NA	TRBJ2-1	NA	TGCAGTGCGAGAGGCCGCGGGCCGTTCTTC	CSARGRGPFF
TRBV7-2	NA	TRBJ2-1	NA	TGTGCCAGCAGCTTAGCGGCTCGCTCCTACAATGAGCAGTTCTTC	CASSLAARSYNEQFF
TRBV5-6	TRBD2	TRBJ2-7	NA	TGTGCCAGCAGCTGGGGACTAGCGGCAGGGGGTAACGAGCAGTACTTC	CASSWGLAAGGNEQYF
TRBV6-1	TRBD2	TRBJ2-1	few	TGTGCCAGCAAGCGGGATTCCTCCTACAATGAGCAGTTCTTC	CASKRDSSYNEQFF
TRBV27	NA	TRBJ2-2	NA	TGTGCCAGCAGTATACTTCAGGGGACCGGGGAGCTGTTTTTT	CASSILQGTGELFF
TRBV5-1	TRBD2	TRBJ2-7	NA	TGCGCCAGCAGCAGTAGCGGGAGTTGGGACGAGCAGTACTTC	CASSSSGSWDEQYF
TRBV11-2	NA	TRBJ1-2	NA	TGTGCCAGCAGCTTAGAGCTCGGGGGGAACTATGGCTACACCTTC	CASSLELGGNYGYTF
TRBV27	TRBD1	TRBJ2-6	NA	TGTGCCAGCAGACTGGGGGTTGGGACAGGGGCATCTGGGGCCAACGTCCTGACTTTC	CASRLGVGTGASGANVLTF
TRBV5-1	TRBD1	TRBJ2-7	NA	TGCGCCAGCAGCTCAACAGGGGGGCGCTACGAGCAGTACTTC	CASSSTGGRYEQYF
TRBV6-1	TRBD2	TRBJ2-7	NA	TGTGCCAGCAGTGTAAGCGGGAGGGACTACGAGCAGTACTTC	CASSVSGRDYEQYF
TRBV5-8	NA	TRBJ1-1	NA	TGTGCCAGCAGCCTCGGGGAAGACACTGAAGCTTTCTTT	CASSLGEDTEAFF
TRBV27	TRBD1	TRBJ1-2	NA	TGTGCCAGCAGTTTTCAGGGGGCGCATGGCTACACCTTC	CASSFQGAHGYTF
TRBV7-7	TRBD2	TRBJ2-7	NA	TGTGCCAGCAGCAAAGAGGGAGGGTACGAGCAGTACTTC	CASSKEGGYEQYF
TRBV9	NA	TRBJ1-1	NA	TGTGCCAGCAGCCCCCGGCGGGGTGCCATGAACACTGAAGCTTTCTTT	CASSPRRGAMNTEAFF
TRBV5-4	TRBD1	TRBJ2-1	NA	TGTGCCAGCAGCTTGGTAGGACAGGGGTTCGATGAGCAGTTCTTC	CASSLVGQGFDEQFF
TRBV5-4	TRBD1	TRBJ1-1	once	TGTGCCAGCAGTTTGCGACAGGGGGCGACTGAAGCTTTCTTT	CASSLRQGATEAFF
TRBV6-5	TRBD1	TRBJ1-5	NA	TGTGCCAGCAGGGGCGGACAGGTCAGCAATCAGCCCCAGCATTTT	CASRGGQVSNQPQHF
TRBV18	NA	TRBJ2-5	once	TGTGCCAGCTCACCACCGGGGCGGAACCGACAAGAGACCCAGTACTTC	CASSPPGRNRQETQYF
TRBV15	NA	TRBJ2-3	NA	TGTGCCACCAGCAGAGATTTAATTCGGGCGGGGGCCACAGATACGCAGTATTTT	CATSRDLIRAGATDTQYF
TRBV18	NA	TRBJ1-1	NA	TGTGCCAGCTCACCACAGGAGGCTGAAGCTTTCTTT	CASSPQEAEAFF
TRBV19	NA	TRBJ1-2	NA	TGTGCCAGTAGTATGGGAACAGGGTCTAACTATGGCTACACCTTC	CASSMGTGSNYGYTF
TRBV30	NA	TRBJ1-4	NA	TGTGCCTGGGCTACCGGGGACAAAAATGAAAAACTGTTTTTT	CAWATGDKNEKLFF
TRBV10-1	TRBD2	TRBJ2-2	NA	TGCGCCAGCAGTGATAATCGGACTAGCGGGACTCGTTTGGCCGGGGAGCTGTTTTTT	CASSDNRTSGTRLAGELFF
TRBV27	TRBD2	TRBJ2-3	NA	TGTGCCAGCAGCCCCCCCGGACTAGCGGGCACAGATACGCAGTATTTT	CASSPPGLAGTDTQYF
TRBV25-1	NA	TRBJ1-1	NA	TGTGCCAGCAGACTAAACACTGAAGCTTTCTTT	CASRLNTEAFF
TRBV11-2	NA	TRBJ2-7	NA	TGTGCCAGCAGCTTGCAGACAGCCTACGAGCAGTACTTC	CASSLQTAYEQYF
TRBV7-9	TRBD2	TRBJ2-1	NA	TGTGCCAGCAGCTCGGGACTAGCGGCCACCTACAATGAGCAGTTCTTC	CASSSGLAATYNEQFF
TRBV5-4	TRBD2	TRBJ2-7	once	TGTGCCAGCAGTTCTCGTAGCGGGAGGGACAGCTCCTACGAGCAGTACTTC	CASSSRSGRDSSYEQYF
TRBV7-9	TRBD2	TRBJ2-7	NA	TGTGCCAGCAGCCCCGGACTAGCGGGAGCTGAGGACTACGAGCAGTACTTC	CASSPGLAGAEDYEQYF
TRBV5-1	NA	TRBJ2-7	NA	TGCGCCAGCAGGCTCACAGGGAACGAGCAGTACTTC	CASRLTGNEQYF
TRBV19	TRBD1	TRBJ2-7	NA	TGTGCCAGTAGCGGGACAGGGATCCACGAGCAGTACTTC	CASSGTGIHEQYF
TRBV10-3	TRBD1	TRBJ1-4	few	TGTGCCATCAGCGCGGGACAGGAAGGTGAAAAACTGTTTTTT	CAISAGQEGEKLFF
TRBV18	NA	TRBJ2-6	NA	TGTGGAGTTCCCCTGAGTGGGGCCAACGTCCTGACTTTC	CGVPLSGANVLTF
TRBV27	TRBD2	TRBJ2-2	NA	TGTGCCAGCAGTTTGACTAGCGCGGTCACCGGGGAGCTGTTTTTT	CASSLTSAVTGELFF
TRBV19	NA	TRBJ2-1	NA	TGTGCCAGTAGTGCGGACTACAATGAGCAGTTCTTC	CASSADYNEQFF
TRBV23-1	NA	TRBJ1-5	NA	TGCGCCAGCAGTGCCATCGGGGAGTTAAGCAATCAGCCCCAGCATTTT	CASSAIGELSNQPQHF
TRBV5-6	NA	TRBJ2-7	NA	TGTGCCAGCAGCTCCGGACTCCAGGAGCAGTACTTC	CASSSGLQEQYF
TRBV4-1	TRBD1	TRBJ1-1	NA	TGCGCCAGCAGCCGCGGACAGGGTAACATGAACACTGAAGCTTTCTTT	CASSRGQGNMNTEAFF
TRBV6-1	TRBD2	TRBJ2-5	NA	TGTGCCAGCAGTGAACAACTAGCGGGGCCACAAGAGACCCAGTACTTC	CASSEQLAGPQETQYF
TRBV6-5	NA	TRBJ1-5	NA	TGTGCCAGCAGGCAGGGTTCTCAGCCCCAGCATTTT	CASRQGSQPQHF